The rows below give T cell receptor beta chains drawn from one sample of a study of shared clonotypes between healthy human individuals. The repertoire was sequenced with immunoSEQ multiplex PCR; TCRdb's copy has only in-frame clones and lacks some. The sample consists of around 580,000 clones, roughly 98% of them appearing once. Material: naive CD8+ T cells sorted from blood. The receptors shown here come from a man aged 25-45 years in good health. CDR3s include the opening cysteine and the closing phenylalanine or tryptophan. The order of the fields is clone size, V gene, J gene, D gene, CDR3 protein, CDR3 DNA. D genes are given only for firm matches. Some rows have no size entry. The others give once, few or many, or a class for an expanded clone.

>NA|TRBV10-1|TRBJ2-5|NA
CASSESTETQYF
TGCGCCAGCAGTGAGTCGACAGAGACCCAGTACTTC
>NA|TRBV4-3|TRBJ2-7|NA
CASSQGTHYEQYF
TGCGCCAGCAGCCAGGGCACACACTACGAGCAGTACTTC
>NA|TRBV11-2|TRBJ2-1|NA
CASSLEAPLGGGTYNEQFF
TGTGCCAGCAGCTTAGAAGCCCCCCTGGGAGGGGGCACCTACAATGAGCAGTTCTTC
>NA|TRBV4-1|TRBJ1-5|NA
CASSQALGQPQHF
TGCGCCAGCAGCCAAGCCCTAGGTCAGCCCCAGCATTTT
>once|TRBV12-5|TRBJ2-7|TRBD1
CASGLAGTVAYEQYF
TGTGCTAGTGGTTTGGCCGGGACAGTGGCCTACGAGCAGTACTTC
>NA|TRBV28|TRBJ2-7|TRBD2
CASSSGHSPGGYEQYF
TGTGCCAGCAGTTCCGGACATTCCCCGGGAGGCTACGAGCAGTACTTC
>NA|TRBV27|TRBJ2-5|NA
CASSLRDQETQYF
TGTGCCAGCAGTTTACGGGATCAAGAGACCCAGTACTTC
>NA|TRBV28|TRBJ2-1|TRBD1
CASRSPNRGPVYNEQFF
TGTGCCAGCAGAAGCCCGAACAGGGGCCCCGTATACAATGAGCAGTTCTTC
>NA|TRBV6-1|TRBJ2-3|NA
CASSTERSTDTQYF
TGTGCCAGCAGTACTGAGCGGAGCACAGATACGCAGTATTTT
>NA|TRBV6-5|TRBJ2-7|NA
CASSYEPATGEQYF
TGTGCCAGCAGTTACGAACCAGCGACGGGGGAGCAGTACTTC
>NA|TRBV5-5|TRBJ2-7|NA
CASSPTRGLYEQYF
TGTGCCAGCAGCCCTACCCGGGGCCTCTACGAGCAGTACTTC
>NA|TRBV7-3|TRBJ2-1|TRBD1
CASSSGTGVLNEQFF
TGTGCCAGCAGCTCCGGGACAGGCGTCCTCAATGAGCAGTTCTTC
>NA|TRBV27|TRBJ2-3|NA
CASISLRFGSSTDTQYF
TGTGCCAGCATTTCACTTCGGTTTGGCTCTAGCACAGATACGCAGTATTTT
>NA|TRBV29-1|TRBJ2-5|TRBD2
CSVVGGLAEETQYF
TGCAGCGTTGTAGGAGGCCTAGCGGAAGAGACCCAGTACTTC
>NA|TRBV4-1|TRBJ1-2|NA
CASSQGRGGYTF
TGCGCCAGCAGCCAAGGACGAGGAGGCTACACCTTC
>NA|TRBV27|TRBJ1-2|NA
CASSLSMHYGGYTF
TGTGCCAGCAGTTTATCGATGCACTATGGTGGCTACACCTTC
>once|TRBV29-1|TRBJ1-1|NA
CSVETGSGTEAFF
TGCAGCGTCGAAACGGGGTCTGGCACTGAAGCTTTCTTT
>NA|TRBV6-5|TRBJ1-5|NA
CASSSDRNQPQHF
TGTGCCAGCAGTTCGGACAGAAATCAGCCCCAGCATTTT
>NA|TRBV7-9|TRBJ2-7|NA
CASSYQGFYEQYF
TGTGCCAGCAGCTACCAGGGGTTCTACGAGCAGTACTTC
>NA|TRBV9|TRBJ2-6|TRBD1
CASSVENRGTGGDGANVLTF
TGTGCCAGCAGCGTAGAAAACCGTGGGACAGGGGGCGATGGGGCCAACGTCCTGACTTTC
>once|TRBV4-1|TRBJ2-7|TRBD1
CASSLTGTGFEQYF
TGCGCCAGCAGCCTTACCGGGACAGGATTCGAGCAGTACTTC
>once|TRBV14|TRBJ2-7|TRBD2
CASTQSGTSYEQYF
TGTGCCAGCACTCAGAGCGGGACCTCCTACGAGCAGTACTTC
>NA|TRBV7-8|TRBJ2-1|TRBD2
CASSLPLAGGPVEQFF
TGTGCCAGCAGCTTGCCCCTAGCGGGAGGGCCGGTTGAGCAGTTCTTC
>NA|TRBV19|TRBJ2-7|NA
CASSIDPRVGSYEQYF
TGTGCCAGTAGTATAGATCCCCGGGTGGGAAGCTACGAGCAGTACTTC
>NA|TRBV11-2|TRBJ2-3|TRBD2
CASSLAVHGGSTDTQYF
TGTGCCAGCAGCTTAGCGGTTCACGGGGGGAGCACAGATACGCAGTATTTT
>NA|TRBV7-9|TRBJ2-5|NA
CASRSPQGQETQYF
TGTGCCAGCAGGTCACCTCAGGGTCAAGAGACCCAGTACTTC
>once|TRBV21-1|TRBJ2-7|NA
CASSKSVKAGSYEQYF
TGTGCCAGCAGCAAATCCGTGAAAGCGGGATCCTACGAGCAGTACTTC
>NA|TRBV19|TRBJ2-1|NA
CASRGSYNEQFF
TGTGCCAGCAGGGGATCCTACAATGAGCAGTTCTTC
>NA|TRBV2|TRBJ1-1|NA
CARRELNTEAFF
TGTGCCCGAAGGGAGTTGAACACTGAAGCTTTCTTT
>NA|TRBV27|TRBJ1-2|NA
CASSFGEFYGYTF
TGTGCCAGCAGTTTTGGGGAGTTCTATGGCTACACCTTC
>NA|TRBV6-5|TRBJ2-1|NA
CATSFEGLNEQFF
TGTGCCACCAGTTTTGAGGGTTTGAATGAGCAGTTCTTC
>NA|TRBV27|TRBJ2-7|TRBD2
CASSSSLAGAYEQYF
TGTGCCAGCAGTTCCTCACTAGCGGGGGCCTACGAGCAGTACTTC
>NA|TRBV15|TRBJ1-1|NA
CATSRDRGGRTEAFF
TGTGCCACCAGCAGAGATCGGGGGGGTAGGACTGAAGCTTTCTTT
>NA|TRBV7-6|TRBJ2-1|TRBD2
CASSSNHLAGVEQFF
TGTGCCAGCAGCTCTAATCACCTAGCGGGAGTGGAGCAGTTCTTC
>NA|TRBV30|TRBJ2-1|NA
CAWRGSRGHNEQFF
TGTGCCTGGAGGGGGAGCAGGGGACACAATGAGCAGTTCTTC
>NA|TRBV11-2|TRBJ2-3|NA
CASSPYDLGSTDTQYF
TGTGCCAGCAGCCCTTACGACTTGGGTAGCACAGATACGCAGTATTTT
>NA|TRBV28|TRBJ2-7|NA
CASSWDTYEQYF
TGTGCCAGCAGTTGGGACACTTACGAGCAGTACTTC
>NA|TRBV7-8|TRBJ2-3|NA
CASSSYGQLFTDTQYF
TGTGCCAGCAGCTCTTACGGACAACTTTTCACAGATACGCAGTATTTT
>NA|TRBV7-3|TRBJ2-6|NA
CASSLNPFNRGSGANVLTF
TGTGCCAGCAGCTTAAATCCTTTTAACCGGGGCTCTGGGGCCAACGTCCTGACTTTC
>NA|TRBV27|TRBJ2-3|NA
CASRVPERIIPDTQYF
TGTGCCAGCAGAGTTCCCGAGCGGATCATCCCAGATACGCAGTATTTT
>NA|TRBV11-2|TRBJ2-2|TRBD2
CASRPSGATGELFF
TGTGCCAGCAGGCCTAGCGGGGCCACCGGGGAGCTGTTTTTT
>NA|TRBV28|TRBJ1-4|NA
CASSSTVTNEKLFF
TGTGCCAGCAGTTCGACAGTAACTAATGAAAAACTGTTTTTT
>NA|TRBV30|TRBJ2-3|TRBD1
CAWTRTGGETDTQYF
TGTGCCTGGACACGGACAGGGGGAGAGACAGATACGCAGTATTTT
>NA|TRBV29-1|TRBJ2-1|TRBD1
CSVKRTGKYNEQFF
TGCAGCGTCAAAAGGACAGGGAAGTACAATGAGCAGTTCTTC
>NA|TRBV5-1|TRBJ2-4|TRBD2
CASSLGLAGFRDIQYF
TGCGCCAGCAGCTTGGGTTTAGCGGGATTCAGGGACATTCAGTACTTC
>NA|TRBV6-5|TRBJ1-1|NA
CASSYGAEAFF
TGTGCCAGCAGTTACGGGGCTGAAGCTTTCTTT
>NA|TRBV6-5|TRBJ1-1|NA
CASSPSGTVVEAFF
TGTGCCAGCAGTCCTTCCGGGACCGTCGTTGAAGCTTTCTTT
>NA|TRBV14|TRBJ2-7|NA
CASSSNPWSGEQYF
TGTGCCAGCAGCAGTAACCCGTGGTCGGGAGAGCAGTACTTC
>NA|TRBV28|TRBJ1-2|NA
CASSLSGGAYYGYTF
TGTGCCAGCAGTTTATCGGGGGGCGCCTACTATGGCTACACCTTC
>NA|TRBV10-3|TRBJ2-1|NA
CAISEPGDYVSYNEQFF
TGTGCCATCAGTGAGCCAGGGGACTACGTATCCTACAATGAGCAGTTCTTC
>NA|TRBV10-1|TRBJ2-7|TRBD2
CASSDRWPSGLYEQYF
TGCGCCAGCAGTGACCGGTGGCCTAGCGGCCTCTACGAGCAGTACTTC
>once|TRBV27|TRBJ2-7|NA
CASSLKPTYEQYF
TGTGCCAGCAGTTTAAAGCCCACCTACGAGCAGTACTTC
>NA|TRBV7-9|TRBJ2-1|TRBD2
CASRPDTGGRSSNEQFF
TGTGCCAGCAGGCCAGACACTGGCGGGAGGTCGAGCAATGAGCAGTTCTTC
>NA|TRBV7-2|TRBJ2-3|TRBD2
CASSSGLALSTDTQYF
TGTGCCAGCAGCTCGGGACTAGCCCTGAGCACAGATACGCAGTATTTT
>NA|TRBV18|TRBJ2-7|TRBD2
CASSAREVSYEQYF
TGTGCCAGCAGTGCCCGGGAGGTCTCCTACGAGCAGTACTTC